This T cell receptor beta chain was captured in a study of T cells in Graves' hyperthyroidism and ophthalmopathy. The V gene's germline CDR1 is ENHRY and CDR2 SYGVKD. V lost 7 bases to trimming and J lost 5 bases; unmatched junction nucleotides: 10. This CDR3 has 14 residues. This clonotype showed up many times. The target antigen is unknown. Active moderate-to-severe ophthalmopathy, Clinical Activity Score at least 3, NOSPECS at least 4, under 3 months' duration. Diagnostic decisions used clinical symptoms, serum thyroxine and TRAb, thyroid ultrasound and orbital computed tomography. The study's findings and limits: Stable hyperthyroidism was told apart from ophthalmopathy by a model built on 13 V-J features.

Amplification yielded TCR beta CDR3 regions, with RNA transcripts as the source. HTBI primers were employed in a first-round RT-PCR of the TCR CDR3. MiXCR was run by TCRdb on the multiplex PCR reads, yielding one entry per CDR3 protein. The sample comprises 640,000 or so distinct CDR3 sequences, around 15% of which are singletons, and around 4.5% rests with the top ten. The V and J genes are TRBV10-3 and TRBJ2-7, with TRBD1 matching 8 bases. This clonotype originated in a woman in her thirties or forties with Graves' ophthalmopathy. The specimen sequenced was blood. DNA of the CDR3: TGTGCCATCACCTCCGGGACAGGAGGCCACGAGCAGTACTTC. Its protein is CAITSGTGGHEQYF.